These 8 T cell receptor beta chains were sequenced from one sample in a study of T cell changes during pregnancy in multiple sclerosis. Produced via immunoSEQ multiplex PCR; TCRdb's table is partial and in-frame only. The table has approximately 40,000 clones, roughly 90% seen once. This specimen consisted of CD4+ T cells from peripheral blood mononuclear cells, obtained in the second trimester of pregnancy. These receptors came from a female donor with multiple sclerosis, enrolled in a pregnancy study.

The chain carries TRBV9 and TRBJ1-6; tentative D call: TRBD1 (6 bases). V dropped 3 bases and J dropped 7 bases, with 14 bases sitting between them. CDR3 length equals 15 residues. Germline V gene sequence: CDR1 SGDLS, CDR2 YYNGEE. Here the CDR3 DNA reads TGTGCCAGCAGCGAACGTTGGGACAACAATTCACCCCTCCACTTT. Protein sequence: CASSERWDNNSPLHF.

J is TRBJ2-1 and V is TRBV5-4, with 10 bases fitting TRBD1. V lost 4 bases to trimming and J lost 5 bases; unmatched junction nucleotides: 9. The CDR3 length is 16 residues. Germline-derived CDR1 and CDR2 are SGHNT and YYREEE (reference sequence). The CDR3 nucleotides are TGTGCCAGCAGCCATCCCGGACAGGGGGTCAACAATGAGCAGTTCTTC. It is translated as CASSHPGQGVNNEQFF.

J is TRBJ2-7 and V is TRBV13, with D perhaps matching TRBD1 (6 bases). The V gene lost 4 bases and the J gene lost 2 bases, with 12 bases spanning the gap. From germline, CDR1 is PRHDT and CDR2 FYEKMQ (reference sequence). The CDR3 is made up of 14 amino acids. DNA for the CDR3: TGTGCCAGCAGCTCCAGGGGTTTACCCTACGAGCAGTACTTC. This translates into CASSSRGLPYEQYF.

This rearrangement joins TRBV2 to TRBJ2-2; 10 bases map to TRBD1. The germline V gene encodes CDR1 SNHLY and CDR2 FYNNEI. The CDR3 runs 15 residues. Unmatched junction bases numbered 1, after V lost 5 bases and J lost 1 base. The CDR3: CASSRTGGNTGELFF. CDR3 DNA sequence: TGTGCCAGCAGTCGGACAGGGGGGAACACCGGGGAGCTGTTTTTT.

The chain carries TRBV19 and TRBJ2-1; 14 positions match TRBD2. J gave up 3 bases and V 3 bases, and 13 bases lay outside the gene matches. The germline gives CDR1 LNHDA, CDR2 SQIVND (reference sequence). The CDR3 consists of 20 residues. In DNA, the CDR3 is TGTGCCAGTAGTATGGATAAATCCGGGACTAGCGGGAGACACTACAATGAGCAGTTCTTC. As protein: CASSMDKSGTSGRHYNEQFF.

This clone was seen a few times. The rearrangement links TRBV30 to TRBJ1-2; D ambiguous. The CDR3 has 9 residues. CDR1 is GTSNPN, CDR2 SVGIG, per germline (reference sequence). V was pared by 6 bases and J by 12 bases, with 11 bases between. CDR3 in amino acids: CACTPGNTF. CDR3 nucleotides: TGTGCCTGTACCCCGGGGAACACCTTC.

This chain uses TRBV7-2 with TRBJ2-5, with 7 bases fitting TRBD2. Germline trimming cut 1 base from V and 3 bases from J; bases unmatched to any gene: 14. The CDR3 totals 18 residues. Germline lookup yields CDR1 SGHTA and CDR2 FQGNSA. The CDR3, as DNA: TGTGCCAGCAGCTTAGGAAGGGCTAGCGGTCGCTTAAAAGAGACCCAGTACTTC. It specifies CASSLGRASGRLKETQYF.

The chain has TRBV5-1 and TRBJ1-4, with D unresolved. The germline V gene encodes CDR1 SGHRS and CDR2 YFSETQ. This CDR3 region has 14 residues. V lost 1 base and J lost 5, with 9 bases in between. The CDR3 DNA follows: TGCGCCAGCAGCTTGAGTCAGGCAAATGAAAAACTGTTTTTT. This codes for CASSLSQANEKLFF.